The 6 T cell receptor beta chains given below trace back to one sample, sequenced in a study of human T cells and chemical hapten exposure (dated by TCRdb to about 2021). Libraries were made using RACE. For sequencing, a NextSeq 500 was employed. The public reads were run again by TCRdb, first through fastp at Q25 and then through MiXCR, and only productive beta chains were kept. Every distinct CDR3 protein forms one entry, paired with its most common genes and DNA. The sample yields approximately 25,000 distinct CDR3 sequences; 9.4% were counted once. The ten largest make up approximately 7% of the sample. The sample's time point label, decoded: patch test 2, 6 weeks after DPC sensitization. The sample's treatment or condition label, decoded: therapeutic diphenylcyclopropenone sensitization with weekly scalp DPC. The sample consisted of whole blood, taken in connection with sensitization to the hapten diphenylcyclopropenone (DPC). The receptors here all came from a man aged 25-40 years with alopecia areata. Some clones in this sample may be carry-over from other donors' samples.

This clonotype has at least ten counts. The chain couples TRBV29-1 to TRBJ1-1; D may be TRBD1 (5 bases). Germline values: CDR1 SQVTM, CDR2 ANQGSEA. The V end lost 5 bases, the J end lost 1 base, and 5 bases lay between the germline ends. The CDR3 totals 11 residues. CDR3 DNA: TGCAGCGTTCAGGGGAACACTGAAGCTTTCTTT. This translates into CSVQGNTEAFF.

This clonotype has more than one count but fewer than ten. V and J are TRBV11-2 and TRBJ2-2; unclear D gene. Germline lookup yields CDR1 SGHAT and CDR2 FQNNGV. V lost 5 bases, J lost 6 bases, and 4 bases lay in between. The CDR3 length is 11 residues. CDR3 in amino acids: CASSQSGELFF. Here the CDR3 DNA reads TGTGCCAGCAGCCAATCCGGGGAGCTGTTTTTT.

The rearrangement joins TRBV5-1 to TRBJ2-7, with 10 bases matching TRBD2. Losses at the gene ends were 0 bases for V and 6 bases for J; bases not matched to a gene: 9. The CDR3 has 16 amino acids. CDR1 and CDR2 (germline): SGHRS, YFSETQ. This CDR3 reads CASSLEPAGGPSEQYF. CDR3 nucleotides: TGCGCCAGCAGCTTGGAACCAGCGGGAGGGCCTTCCGAGCAGTACTTC.

This clonotype was recorded at least ten times. J is TRBJ1-4 and V is TRBV6-2 or TRBV6-3; no clear D. V shed 6 bases and J shed 0 bases, with 11 bases lying between them. The CDR3 runs to 15 residues. Germline-derived CDR1 and CDR2 are MNHEY and SVGEGT. In DNA, the CDR3 is TGTGCCAGCAGCCTCTACATTTCAACTAATGAAAAACTGTTTTTT. As protein: CASSLYISTNEKLFF.

The sample holds many counts of this clonotype. V and J are TRBV20-1 and TRBJ1-1; D not resolved. The CDR3 runs to 13 residues. The V and J ends lost 6 bases and 0 bases respectively, with 11 bases between them. Looked up from germline, CDR1 is DFQATT and CDR2 is SNEGSKA (reference sequence). CDR3 DNA: TGCAGTGCCGTGGGTCTGGTGAACACTGAAGCTTTCTTT. It encodes CSAVGLVNTEAFF.

This clonotype occurred many times. The chain links TRBV7-2 to TRBJ2-5; 8 nucleotides align to TRBD2. Germline V CDR1 and CDR2: SGHTA, FQGNSA. The trim removed 1 base at V and 3 bases at J, leaving 13 bases unmatched. This CDR3 is built from 18 residues. The DNA for the CDR3 is TGTGCCAGCAGCTTAGGGGATTTTGCGGGGACTAGAGAAGAGACCCAGTACTTC. Its translation: CASSLGDFAGTREETQYF. Full variable domain (rest looked up from reference TRBV7-2 and TRBJ2-5): GAGVSQSPSNKVTEKGKDVELRCDPISGHTALYWYRQSLGQGLEFLIYFQGNSAPDKSGLPSDRFSAERTGGSVSTLTIQRTQQEDSAVYLCASSLGDFAGTREETQYFGPGTRLLVL.